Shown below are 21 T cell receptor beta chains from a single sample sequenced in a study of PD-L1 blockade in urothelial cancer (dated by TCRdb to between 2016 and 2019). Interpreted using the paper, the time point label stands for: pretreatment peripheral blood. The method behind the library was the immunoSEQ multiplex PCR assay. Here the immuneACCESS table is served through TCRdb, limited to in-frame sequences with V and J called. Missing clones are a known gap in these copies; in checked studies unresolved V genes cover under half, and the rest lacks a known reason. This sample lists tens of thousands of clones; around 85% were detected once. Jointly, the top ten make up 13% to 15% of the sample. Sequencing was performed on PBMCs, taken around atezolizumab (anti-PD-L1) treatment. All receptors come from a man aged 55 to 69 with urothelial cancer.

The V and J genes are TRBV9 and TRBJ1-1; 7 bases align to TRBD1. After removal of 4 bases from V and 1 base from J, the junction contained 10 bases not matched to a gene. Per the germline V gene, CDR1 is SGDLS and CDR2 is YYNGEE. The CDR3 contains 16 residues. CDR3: CASSHSRGTANTEAFF. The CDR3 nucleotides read TGTGCCAGCAGCCACTCCAGGGGGACGGCGAACACTGAAGCTTTCTTT.

The CDR3 region has the DNA TGTGCCACCAGCAGAGATTTGAGGCGGCAGGGGGCGGGCGGGGAGCTGTTTTTT. Translating gives CATSRDLRRQGAGGELFF. The V and J genes are TRBV15 and TRBJ2-2; 8 bases map to TRBD1. This CDR3 is built from 18 residues. The germline CDR1 and CDR2 sequences are LNHNV and YYDKDF (reference sequence). V lost 0 bases to trimming and J lost 7 bases; unmatched junction nucleotides: 13.

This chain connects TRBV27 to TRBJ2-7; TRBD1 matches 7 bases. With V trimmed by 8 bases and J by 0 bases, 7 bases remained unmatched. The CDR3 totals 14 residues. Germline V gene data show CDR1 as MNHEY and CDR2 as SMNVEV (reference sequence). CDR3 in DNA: TGTGCCAGCCGAAGACAGGGAGACTCCTACGAGCAGTACTTC. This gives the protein CASRRQGDSYEQYF.

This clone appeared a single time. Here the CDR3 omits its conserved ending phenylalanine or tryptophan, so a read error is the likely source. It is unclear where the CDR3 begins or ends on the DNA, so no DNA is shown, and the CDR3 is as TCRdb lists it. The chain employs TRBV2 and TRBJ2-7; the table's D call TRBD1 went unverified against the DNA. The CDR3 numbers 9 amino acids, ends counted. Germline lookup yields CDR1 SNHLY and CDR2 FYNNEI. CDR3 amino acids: CASSGRASL.

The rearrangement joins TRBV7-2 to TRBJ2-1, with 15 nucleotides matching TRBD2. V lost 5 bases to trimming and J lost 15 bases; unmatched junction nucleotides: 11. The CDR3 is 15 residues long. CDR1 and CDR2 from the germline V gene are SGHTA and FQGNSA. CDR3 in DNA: TGTGCCAGCAGCATAAAACCGGGACTAGCGGGGGGCGCGTTCTTC. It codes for CASSIKPGLAGGAFF.

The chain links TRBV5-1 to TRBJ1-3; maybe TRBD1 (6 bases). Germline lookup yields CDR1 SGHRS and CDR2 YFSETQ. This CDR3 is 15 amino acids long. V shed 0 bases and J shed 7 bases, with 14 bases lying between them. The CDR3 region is CASSLGGQSSNTIYF. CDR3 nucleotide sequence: TGCGCCAGCAGCTTGGGGGGACAATCATCGAACACCATATATTTT.

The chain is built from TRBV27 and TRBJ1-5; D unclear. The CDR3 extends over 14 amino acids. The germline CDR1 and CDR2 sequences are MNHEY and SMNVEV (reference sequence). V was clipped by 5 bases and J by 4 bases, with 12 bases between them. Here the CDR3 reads CASSPYSTNQPQHF. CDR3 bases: TGTGCCAGCAGTCCTTACAGTACTAATCAGCCCCAGCATTTT.

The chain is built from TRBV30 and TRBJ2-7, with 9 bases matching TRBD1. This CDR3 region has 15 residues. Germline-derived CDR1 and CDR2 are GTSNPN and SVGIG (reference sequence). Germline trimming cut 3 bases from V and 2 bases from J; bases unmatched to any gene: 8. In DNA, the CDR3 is TGTGCCTGGAGAAGACCGGGACAGGGTACCTACGAGCAGTACTTC. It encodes CAWRRPGQGTYEQYF. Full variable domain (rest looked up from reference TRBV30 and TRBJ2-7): SQTIHQWPATLVQPVGSPLSLECTVEGTSNPNLYWYRQAAGRGLQLLFYSVGIGQISSEVPQNLSASRPQDRQFILSSKKLLLSDSGFYLCAWRRPGQGTYEQYFGPGTRLTVT.

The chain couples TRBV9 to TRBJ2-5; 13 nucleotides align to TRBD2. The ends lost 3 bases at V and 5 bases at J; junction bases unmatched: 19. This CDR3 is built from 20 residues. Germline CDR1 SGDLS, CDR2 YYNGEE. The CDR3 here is CASSAGELAGGLRFSETQYF. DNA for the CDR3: TGTGCCAGCAGCGCGGGCGAACTAGCGGGGGGGCTGCGATTCTCCGAGACCCAGTACTTC. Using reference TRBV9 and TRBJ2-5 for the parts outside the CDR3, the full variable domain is DSGVTQTPKHLITATGQRVTLRCSPRSGDLSVYWYQQSLDQGLQFLIQYYNGEERAKGNILERFSAQQFPDLHSELNLSSLELGDSALYFCASSAGELAGGLRFSETQYFGPGTRLLVL.

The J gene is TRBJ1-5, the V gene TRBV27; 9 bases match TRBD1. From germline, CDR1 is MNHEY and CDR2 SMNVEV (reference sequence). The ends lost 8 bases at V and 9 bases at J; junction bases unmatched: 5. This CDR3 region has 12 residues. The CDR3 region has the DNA TGTGCCAGCCGACAGGGGGGGTTGCCCCAGCATTTT. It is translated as CASRQGGLPQHF.

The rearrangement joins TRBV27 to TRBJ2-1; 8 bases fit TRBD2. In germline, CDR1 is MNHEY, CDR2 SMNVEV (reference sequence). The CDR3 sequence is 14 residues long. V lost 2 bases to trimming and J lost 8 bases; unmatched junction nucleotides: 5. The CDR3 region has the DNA TGTGCCAGCAGTTTAATCAGGACTAGCTATGAGCAGTTCTTC. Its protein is CASSLIRTSYEQFF.

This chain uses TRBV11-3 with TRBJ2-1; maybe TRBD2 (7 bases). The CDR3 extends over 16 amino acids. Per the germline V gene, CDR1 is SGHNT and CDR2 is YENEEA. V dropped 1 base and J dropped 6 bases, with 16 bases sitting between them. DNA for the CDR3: TGTGCCAGCAGCTTAGCTGGGGGGGCCGAAGCCAATGAGCAGTTCTTC. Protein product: CASSLAGGAEANEQFF.

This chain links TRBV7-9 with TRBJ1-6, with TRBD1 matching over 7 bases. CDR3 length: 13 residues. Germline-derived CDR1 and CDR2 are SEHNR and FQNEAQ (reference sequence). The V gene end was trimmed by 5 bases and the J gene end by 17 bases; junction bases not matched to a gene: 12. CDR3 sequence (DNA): TGTGCCAGCAGCATCGGGGGGGGACAGAAGTTCCACTTT. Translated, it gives CASSIGGGQKFHF.

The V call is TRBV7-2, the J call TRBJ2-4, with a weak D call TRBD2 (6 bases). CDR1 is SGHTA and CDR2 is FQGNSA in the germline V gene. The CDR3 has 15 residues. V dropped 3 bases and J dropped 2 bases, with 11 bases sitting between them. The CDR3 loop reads CASSFPGGPKNIQYF. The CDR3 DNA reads TGTGCCAGCAGCTTCCCCGGGGGTCCCAAAAACATTCAGTACTTC.

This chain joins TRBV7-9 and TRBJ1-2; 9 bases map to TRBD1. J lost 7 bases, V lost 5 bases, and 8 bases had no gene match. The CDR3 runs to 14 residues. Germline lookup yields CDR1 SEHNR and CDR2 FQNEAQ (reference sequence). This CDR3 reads CASSPGQGKVGYTF. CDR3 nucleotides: TGTGCCAGCAGCCCGGGACAGGGTAAAGTTGGCTACACCTTC.

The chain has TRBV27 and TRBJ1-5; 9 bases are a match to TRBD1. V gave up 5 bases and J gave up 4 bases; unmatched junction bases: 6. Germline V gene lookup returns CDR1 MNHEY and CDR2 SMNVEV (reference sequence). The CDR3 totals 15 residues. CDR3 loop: CASSPGTGPNQPQHF. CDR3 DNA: TGTGCCAGCAGTCCCGGGACAGGGCCGAATCAGCCCCAGCATTTT.

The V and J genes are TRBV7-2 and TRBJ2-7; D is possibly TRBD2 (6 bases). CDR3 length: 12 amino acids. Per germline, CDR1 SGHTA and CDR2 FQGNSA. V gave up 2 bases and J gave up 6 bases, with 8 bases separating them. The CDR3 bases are TGTGCCAGCAGCTTATACGGGGGCGAGCAGTACTTC. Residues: CASSLYGGEQYF.

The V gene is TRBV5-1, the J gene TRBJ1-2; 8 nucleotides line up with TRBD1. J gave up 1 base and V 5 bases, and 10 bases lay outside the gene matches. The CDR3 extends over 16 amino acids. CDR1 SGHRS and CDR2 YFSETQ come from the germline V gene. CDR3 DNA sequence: TGCGCCAGCAGGATCCAACCGACAGGGGTTAACTATGGCTACACCTTC. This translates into CASRIQPTGVNYGYTF. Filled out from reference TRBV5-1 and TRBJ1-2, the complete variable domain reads KAGVTQTPRYLIKTRGQQVTLSCSPISGHRSVSWYQQTPGQGLQFLFEYFSETQRNKGNFPGRFSGRQFSNSRSEMNVSTLELGDSALYLCASRIQPTGVNYGYTFGSGTRLTVV.

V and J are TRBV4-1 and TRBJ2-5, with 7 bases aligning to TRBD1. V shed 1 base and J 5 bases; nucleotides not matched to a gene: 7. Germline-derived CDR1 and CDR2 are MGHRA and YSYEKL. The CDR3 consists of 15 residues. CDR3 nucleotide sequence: TGCGCCAGCAGCCAAGGTATAACAGGGGAGGAGACCCAGTACTTC. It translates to CASSQGITGEETQYF.

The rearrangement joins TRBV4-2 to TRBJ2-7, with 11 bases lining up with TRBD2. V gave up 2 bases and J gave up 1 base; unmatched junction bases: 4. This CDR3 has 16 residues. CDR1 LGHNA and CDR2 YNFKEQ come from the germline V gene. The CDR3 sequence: CASSQTGTSGSYEQYF. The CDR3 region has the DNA TGTGCCAGCAGCCAAACCGGGACTAGCGGTTCCTACGAGCAGTACTTC.

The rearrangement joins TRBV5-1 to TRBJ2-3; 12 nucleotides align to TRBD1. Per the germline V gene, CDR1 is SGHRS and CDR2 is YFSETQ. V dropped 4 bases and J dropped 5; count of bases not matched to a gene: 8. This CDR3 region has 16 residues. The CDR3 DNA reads TGCGCCAGCAGCACAAGAGGGACAGGGGGCGTAGATACGCAGTATTTT. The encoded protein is CASSTRGTGGVDTQYF.